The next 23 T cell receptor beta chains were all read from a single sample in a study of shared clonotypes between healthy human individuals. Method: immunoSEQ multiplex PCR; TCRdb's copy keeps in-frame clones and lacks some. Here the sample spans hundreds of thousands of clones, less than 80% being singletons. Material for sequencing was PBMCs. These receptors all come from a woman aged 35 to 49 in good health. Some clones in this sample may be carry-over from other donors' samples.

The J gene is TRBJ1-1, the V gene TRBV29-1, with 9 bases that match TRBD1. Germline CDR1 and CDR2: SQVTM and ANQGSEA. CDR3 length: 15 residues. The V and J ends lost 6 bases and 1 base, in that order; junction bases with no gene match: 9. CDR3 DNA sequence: TGCAGCGTCTCCCCTCAACAGGGGGCGAACACTGAAGCTTTCTTT. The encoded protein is CSVSPQQGANTEAFF.

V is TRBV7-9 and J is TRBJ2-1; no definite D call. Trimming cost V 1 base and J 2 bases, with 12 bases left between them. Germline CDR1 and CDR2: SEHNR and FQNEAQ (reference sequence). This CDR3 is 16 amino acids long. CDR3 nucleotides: TGTGCCAGCAGCTTAGGTCTCACCCCGGCCTACAATGAGCAGTTCTTC. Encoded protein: CASSLGLTPAYNEQFF. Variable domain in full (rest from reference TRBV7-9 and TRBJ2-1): DTGVSQNPRHKITKRGQNVTFRCDPISEHNRLYWYRQTLGQGPEFLTYFQNEAQLEKSRLLSDRFSAERPKGSFSTLEIQRTEQGDSAMYLCASSLGLTPAYNEQFFGPGTRLTVL.

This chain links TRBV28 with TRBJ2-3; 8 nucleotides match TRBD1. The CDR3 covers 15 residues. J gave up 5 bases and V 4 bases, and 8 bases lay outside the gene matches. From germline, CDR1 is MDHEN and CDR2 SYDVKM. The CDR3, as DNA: TGTGCCAGCAGTTGGGCGTCAACAGGGGGAGATACGCAGTATTTT. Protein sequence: CASSWASTGGDTQYF.

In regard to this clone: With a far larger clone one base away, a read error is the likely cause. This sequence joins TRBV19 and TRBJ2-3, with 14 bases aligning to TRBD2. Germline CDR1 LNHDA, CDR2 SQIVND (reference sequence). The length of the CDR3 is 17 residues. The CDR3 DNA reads TGTGCCAGTAGTAGAGCCCCGGGACTAGCGGGAGCAGATACGCTGTATTTT. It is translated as CASSRAPGLAGADTLYF.

DNA of the CDR3: TGTGCCAGCAGCTTAGAGCCAGCGGGACCCTACAATGAGCAGTTCTTC. Amino acids: CASSLEPAGPYNEQFF. The chain has TRBV7-2 and TRBJ2-1; 7 bases are shared with TRBD2. CDR1 is SGHTA and CDR2 is FQGNSA in the germline V gene. The CDR3 covers 16 residues. V was clipped by 1 base and J by 2 bases; unmatched bases: 5.

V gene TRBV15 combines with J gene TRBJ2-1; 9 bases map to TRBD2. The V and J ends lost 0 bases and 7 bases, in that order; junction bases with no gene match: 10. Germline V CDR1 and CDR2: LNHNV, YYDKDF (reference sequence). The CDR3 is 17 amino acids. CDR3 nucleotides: TGTGCCACCAGCAGAGATTGGGGGCTAGCGGGGTTAAATGAGCAGTTCTTC. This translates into CATSRDWGLAGLNEQFF.

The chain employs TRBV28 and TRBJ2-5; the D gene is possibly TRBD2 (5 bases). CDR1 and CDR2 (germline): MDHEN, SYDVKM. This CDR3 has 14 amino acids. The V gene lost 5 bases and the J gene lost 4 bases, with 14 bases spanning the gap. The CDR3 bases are TGTGCCAGCAGTGCGGTCGTAGGAGGAGAGACCCAGTACTTC. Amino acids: CASSAVVGGETQYF.

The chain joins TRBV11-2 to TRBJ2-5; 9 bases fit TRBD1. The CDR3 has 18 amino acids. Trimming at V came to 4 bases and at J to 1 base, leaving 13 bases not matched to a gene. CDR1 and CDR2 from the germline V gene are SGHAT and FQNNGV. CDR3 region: CASSWRGQGGLAQETQYF. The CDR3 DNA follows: TGTGCCAGCAGCTGGCGGGGACAGGGAGGTTTGGCCCAAGAGACCCAGTACTTC.

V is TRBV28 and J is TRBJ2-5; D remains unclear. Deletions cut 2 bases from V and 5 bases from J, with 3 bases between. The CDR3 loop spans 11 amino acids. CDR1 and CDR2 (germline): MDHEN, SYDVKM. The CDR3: CASSLAETQYF. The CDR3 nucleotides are TGTGCCAGCAGTTTAGCGGAGACCCAGTACTTC.

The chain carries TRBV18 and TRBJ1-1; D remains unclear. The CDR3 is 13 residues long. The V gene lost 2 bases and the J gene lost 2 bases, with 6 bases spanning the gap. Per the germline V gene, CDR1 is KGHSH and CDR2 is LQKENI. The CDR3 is CASSPGPNTEAFF. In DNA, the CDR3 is TGTGCCAGCTCACCAGGACCAAACACTGAAGCTTTCTTT.

The CDR3 sequence: CASSLDWVGNSPLHF. Written as DNA, the CDR3 is TGCGCCAGCAGCTTGGATTGGGTAGGGAATTCACCCCTCCACTTT. V usage is TRBV5-1 and J usage is TRBJ1-6; D is undetermined. This CDR3 comprises 15 residues. The ends were cut back, 0 bases at V and 7 bases at J, with 11 bases in the middle. Germline lookup yields CDR1 SGHRS and CDR2 YFSETQ.

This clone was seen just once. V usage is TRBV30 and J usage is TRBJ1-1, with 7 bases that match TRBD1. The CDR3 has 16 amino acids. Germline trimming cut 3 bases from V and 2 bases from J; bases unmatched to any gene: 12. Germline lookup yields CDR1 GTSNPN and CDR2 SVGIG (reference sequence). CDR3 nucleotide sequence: TGTGCCTGGAGAGAACACCTACGGACAGGTAACACTGAAGCTTTCTTT. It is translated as CAWREHLRTGNTEAFF. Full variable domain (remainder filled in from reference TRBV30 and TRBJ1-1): SQTIHQWPATLVQPVGSPLSLECTVEGTSNPNLYWYRQAAGRGLQLLFYSVGIGQISSEVPQNLSASRPQDRQFILSSKKLLLSDSGFYLCAWREHLRTGNTEAFFGQGTRLTVV.

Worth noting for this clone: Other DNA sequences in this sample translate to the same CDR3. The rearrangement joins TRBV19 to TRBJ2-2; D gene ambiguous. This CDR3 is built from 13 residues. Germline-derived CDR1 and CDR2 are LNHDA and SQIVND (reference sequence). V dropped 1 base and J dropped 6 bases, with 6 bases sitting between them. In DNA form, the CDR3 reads TGTGCCAGTAGTATAGTGGCGTCCGGGGAGCTGTTTTTT. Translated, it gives CASSIVASGELFF.

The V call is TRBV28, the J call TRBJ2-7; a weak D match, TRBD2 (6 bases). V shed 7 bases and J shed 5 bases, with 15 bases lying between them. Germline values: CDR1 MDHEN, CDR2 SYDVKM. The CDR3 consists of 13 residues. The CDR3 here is CASTWPGGNEQYF. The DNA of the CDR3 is TGTGCCAGCACTTGGCCCGGGGGAAACGAGCAGTACTTC.

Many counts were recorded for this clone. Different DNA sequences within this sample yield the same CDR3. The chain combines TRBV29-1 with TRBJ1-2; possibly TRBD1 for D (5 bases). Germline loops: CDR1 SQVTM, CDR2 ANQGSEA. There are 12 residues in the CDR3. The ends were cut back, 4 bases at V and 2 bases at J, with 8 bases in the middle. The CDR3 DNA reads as TGCAGCGTTGGGACATCAAACTATGGCTACACCTTC. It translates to CSVGTSNYGYTF.

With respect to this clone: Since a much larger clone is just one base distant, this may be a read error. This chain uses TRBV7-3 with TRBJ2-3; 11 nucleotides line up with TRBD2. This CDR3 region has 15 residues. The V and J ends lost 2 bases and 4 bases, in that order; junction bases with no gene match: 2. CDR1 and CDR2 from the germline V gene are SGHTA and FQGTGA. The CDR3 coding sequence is TGTGCCAGCAGCTTATCTAGCGGGAGGTCAGATACGCAGTATTTT. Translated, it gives CASSLSSGRSDTQYF.

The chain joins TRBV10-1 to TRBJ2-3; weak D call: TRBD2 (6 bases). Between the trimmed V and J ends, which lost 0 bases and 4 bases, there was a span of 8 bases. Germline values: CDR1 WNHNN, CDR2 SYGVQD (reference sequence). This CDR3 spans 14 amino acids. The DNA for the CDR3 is TGCGCCAGCAGTGAGTCGGGGGGAGCAGATACGCAGTATTTT. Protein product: CASSESGGADTQYF.

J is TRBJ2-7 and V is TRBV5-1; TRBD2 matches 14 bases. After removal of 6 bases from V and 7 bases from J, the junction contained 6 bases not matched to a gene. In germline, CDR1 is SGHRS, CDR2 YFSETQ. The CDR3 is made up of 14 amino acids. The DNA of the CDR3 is TGCGCCAGCAACCTGGGACTAGCGGGAGCTGAGCAGTACTTC. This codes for CASNLGLAGAEQYF. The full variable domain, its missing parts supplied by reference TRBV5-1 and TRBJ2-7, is KAGVTQTPRYLIKTRGQQVTLSCSPISGHRSVSWYQQTPGQGLQFLFEYFSETQRNKGNFPGRFSGRQFSNSRSEMNVSTLELGDSALYLCASNLGLAGAEQYFGPGTRLTVT.

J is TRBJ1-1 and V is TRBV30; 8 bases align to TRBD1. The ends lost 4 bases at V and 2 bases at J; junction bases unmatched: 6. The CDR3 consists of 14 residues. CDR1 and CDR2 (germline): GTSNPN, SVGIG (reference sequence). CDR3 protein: CAWTPGTGNTEAFF. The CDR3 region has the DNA TGTGCCTGGACCCCCGGGACAGGTAACACTGAAGCTTTCTTT. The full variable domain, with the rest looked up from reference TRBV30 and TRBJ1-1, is SQTIHQWPATLVQPVGSPLSLECTVEGTSNPNLYWYRQAAGRGLQLLFYSVGIGQISSEVPQNLSASRPQDRQFILSSKKLLLSDSGFYLCAWTPGTGNTEAFFGQGTRLTVV.

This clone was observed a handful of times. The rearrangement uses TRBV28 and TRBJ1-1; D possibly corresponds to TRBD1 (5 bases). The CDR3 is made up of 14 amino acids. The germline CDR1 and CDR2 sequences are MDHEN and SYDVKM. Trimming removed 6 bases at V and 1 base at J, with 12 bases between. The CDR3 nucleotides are TGTGCCAGCAGCGAACGTGGGGGGAACACTGAAGCTTTCTTT. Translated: CASSERGGNTEAFF.

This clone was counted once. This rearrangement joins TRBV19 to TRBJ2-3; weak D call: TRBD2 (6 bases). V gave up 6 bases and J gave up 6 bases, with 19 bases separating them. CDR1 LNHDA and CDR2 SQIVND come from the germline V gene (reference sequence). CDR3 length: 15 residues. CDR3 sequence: CASSRKDGGFDTQYF. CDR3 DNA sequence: TGTGCCAGTAGCCGGAAGGACGGGGGATTTGATACGCAGTATTTT.

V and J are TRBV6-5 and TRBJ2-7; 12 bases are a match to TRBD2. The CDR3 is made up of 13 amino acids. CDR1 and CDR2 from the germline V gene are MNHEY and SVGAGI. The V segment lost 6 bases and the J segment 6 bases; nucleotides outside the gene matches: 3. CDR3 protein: CASRTSGSSEQYF. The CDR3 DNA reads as TGTGCCAGCAGGACTAGCGGGAGTAGCGAGCAGTACTTC.

In nucleotides, the CDR3 is TGTGCCAGCAGAAGTGGGAGCGGAGCAGATACGCAGTATTTT. It is translated as CASRSGSGADTQYF. V gene TRBV27 combines with J gene TRBJ2-3; TRBD2 might be the D (5 bases). Germline V gene sequence: CDR1 MNHEY, CDR2 SMNVEV (reference sequence). The germline V and J ends were trimmed by 6 bases and 4 bases, with 14 bases remaining between them. This CDR3 has 14 residues.